The clone carrying this TCR beta chain was observed once. Its antigen remains unknown. Germline assignment: CDR1 SGHDN and CDR2 FVKESK. This CDR3 contains 13 residues. Deletions cut 4 bases from V and 2 bases from J, with 9 bases between. Assay: immunoSEQ multiplex PCR; the TCRdb copy retains only in-frame clones and omits some. The sample lists about 130,000 clones; 88% were seen once. This sample is part of a study of T cell responses to AZD1222 COVID-19 vaccine. Study-level points and caveats: Samples come after the peak T cell response, not at day 14. Clonal diversity may have been underestimated, and the donors were mostly white British, with more females than males.

This sequence joins TRBV14 and TRBJ2-7; D unclear. The starting material was peripheral blood, obtained on day 0 of MenACWY control vaccination. This TCR was sampled from an adult in good health. The CDR3 is CASSPPLAYEQYF. CDR3 sequence (DNA): TGTGCCAGCAGCCCACCGTTGGCCTACGAGCAGTACTTC.